The source of this T cell receptor beta chain is a study of blood T cell repertoires in COVID-19. Study background: The United States, Italy and Spain provided the acute and convalescent COVID-19 samples. The analysed material was cDNA or gDNA that came from T cells, B-cell-depleted T cells, or PBMCs.

Seattle-derived patients entered the study during active infection and were followed longitudinally. Original analysis: Nucleated cell number was recorded as an estimate derived from reference gene primer amplification. The protocol was immunoSEQ multiplex PCR, while the TCRdb copy is restricted to in-frame clones and leaves out a portion. Clone size and the V and J calls come from that table; the DNA yielded D and trimming. The profile shows nearly 70,000 clones, around 90% of them singletons. The TCR sequence derives from a woman between 45 and 65 years old with COVID-19, enrolled during active disease. The source material was peripheral blood.

The CDR3 bases are TGCAGTGCTAATGACAAACACAATCAGCCCCAGCATTTT. It yields the protein CSANDKHNQPQHF. This sequence joins TRBV20-1 and TRBJ1-5, with D unclear. Between the trimmed V and J ends, which lost 4 bases and 3 bases, there was a span of 10 bases. Germline V gene sequence: CDR1 DFQATT, CDR2 SNEGSKA (reference sequence). This CDR3 has 13 amino acids.